This TCR beta chain derives from a study of CD8+CD57+ T cells in acquired aplastic anemia. The trim removed 3 bases at V and 7 bases at J, leaving 8 bases unmatched. CDR3 length: 14 residues. Germline V CDR1 and CDR2: SGDLS, YYNGEE. CD8+CD57+ cell expansion had been shown by flow cytometry in patients chosen for sequencing. The diagnosis in all patients was severe acquired aplastic anemia. Study-wide findings and caveats: Around 27 sequences, all CD8+ CDR3, were shared between patients and controls.

In this sample, this clonotype turned up a few times. Its cognate antigen is unknown. For CDR3 and TCR beta VDJ profiling, genomic DNA was the template used. TCRdb re-called the reads with MiXCR, one entry per CDR3 protein. Of a few hundred thousand distinct CDR3 sequences detected, about three fifths appear once; the ten largest clones hold roughly 1.2%. The V gene is TRBV9, the J gene TRBJ2-5, with TRBD2 identical over 8 bases. This TCR was sampled from a human donor with aplastic anemia. The sequenced sample consisted of sorted CD4+, CD8+, or CD8+CD57+ T cells (not recorded which) from PBMCs. CDR3 protein: CASSDSGAVGTQYF. The CDR3 DNA is TGTGCCAGCAGCGATAGCGGGGCTGTGGGGACCCAGTACTTC. The complete variable domain, with remaining parts taken from reference TRBV9 and TRBJ2-5, reads DSGVTQTPKHLITATGQRVTLRCSPRSGDLSVYWYQQSLDQGLQFLIQYYNGEERAKGNILERFSAQQFPDLHSELNLSSLELGDSALYFCASSDSGAVGTQYFGPGTRLLVL.